What follows describes a single T cell receptor beta chain. The target of this receptor is not known. There are no base qualities to consult, and no much larger clone falls within one base. CDR1 and CDR2 are read off the germline V gene (reference sequence) as MNHEY and SMNVEV. V is reduced by 1 base and J by 4 bases, leaving a spacing of 16 bases between them. From the cysteine through the phenylalanine, the CDR3 covers 16 amino acids. This entry keeps only the CDR3 DNA: 48 bases, framed from base 1. The sample is drawn from a study of blood T cell repertoires in COVID-19 (dated by TCRdb to between 2020 and 2021). Context from the whole study: Collaborator samples came from the United States, Italy and Spain and covered acute and convalescent phases of COVID-19. The prospective study material was composed of cDNA or gDNA derived from T cells, B-cell-depleted T cells, or PBMCs. Deeply sampled blood TCRbeta repertoires from subjects exposed to, actively infected with, or recovered from COVID-19 were included in the dataset. The repertoires were made available in a free public database intended to serve as a resource for research on the immune response to SARS-CoV-2. Samples were obtained from the ongoing ImmuneRACE study (first 160 participants) and from about 1,300 subjects provided by 6 global collaborators. Nearly every sample came with metadata listing a de-identified subject ID, COVID-19 status, age in years and sex. HLA class I and class II types, where available, came from metadata supplied by the sample provider rather than from assay-based typing.

The immunoSEQ Assay, a bias-controlled multiplex PCR, was used to amplify TCRbeta CDR3 regions from genomic DNA. The paper's processing steps were these. Nucleated cell counts per sample were estimated from amplification of reference gene primers within the assay. Sequence reads were collapsed and filtered to measure the absolute abundance of every unique TCRbeta CDR3 rearrangement. For each sample, productive Simpson clonality was calculated by taking the square root of Simpson's diversity index across productive rearrangements. In TCRdb, the immuneACCESS table is reduced to in-frame sequences with V and J assigned. These tables do not hold every clone; where another copy was compared, an unresolved V gene accounts for under half, and the others remain unexplained. V and J calls and clone size come straight from that table; D and trimming were deduced from the DNA. In all, the sample holds under 100,000 clones, and about four fifths of those were seen once. The ten largest clones add up to roughly 2.2% of the sample.

Broader findings and caveats from the paper: The quantity of clinical and demographic metadata differed by source and by participant and was supplied without curation.

Collaborating institutions collected whole blood in K2EDTA tubes following their own protocols. Collaborator samples were shipped for TCRbeta analysis as frozen whole blood, isolated PBMCs, or DNA extracted from either sample type. The chain joins TRBV27 to TRBJ1-1, with a tentative D gene TRBD1 over 5 matching bases. The specimen was peripheral blood. The source of this sequence is a woman aged 70 to 79 with acute or convalescent COVID-19. This receptor has the CDR3 CASSLLPAGGTTEAFF. At the DNA level, the sequence is TGTGCCAGCAGTTTATTGCCGGCGGGAGGGACCACTGAAGCTTTCTTT.